This T cell receptor beta chain was profiled in a study of vaccination and CD4 T cells after COVID-19. Background on the study: Stimulation used overlapping spike peptides from SARS-CoV-2, HCoV-NL63, HCoV-OC43 and HCoV-229E.

At the Johns Hopkins FTIC core, DNA taken from cultured CD4+ T cells was sequenced by way of the Oncomine TCR Beta short-read assay. One entry per CDR3 protein results from TCRdb running MiXCR on the PCR reads. The repertoire consists of around 13,000 distinct CDR3 sequences, with less than 80% occurring once and the leading ten covering 12%. Remarks on this clonotype: No antigen is known for it.

Treatment defined: approximately nine-day PBMC culture with coronavirus spike peptide pools or control peptides (ViraFEST assay). Positive PCR dates spanned March to December 2020, predating US Alpha, Beta and Delta variants. IL-2 (around 10 IU/ml) and peptide pools (about 9.4 ug/ml) were added to cultures of 1.5 million to 2 million PBMCs per well. J was trimmed by 0 bases and V by 0 bases; bases with no gene match: 2. Germline-derived CDR1 and CDR2 are MRHNA and SNTAGT. There are 16 residues in the CDR3. Sequencing was done on a sample of CD4+ T cells from blood, cultured in vitro. The receptor was derived from a human donor who had recovered from COVID-19. J is TRBJ2-3 and V is TRBV6-4; 8 bases match TRBD2. The CDR3 sequence is CASSDSASGSTDTQYF. The CDR3 DNA reads TGTGCCAGCAGTGACTCGGCTAGCGGGAGCACAGATACGCAGTATTTT.